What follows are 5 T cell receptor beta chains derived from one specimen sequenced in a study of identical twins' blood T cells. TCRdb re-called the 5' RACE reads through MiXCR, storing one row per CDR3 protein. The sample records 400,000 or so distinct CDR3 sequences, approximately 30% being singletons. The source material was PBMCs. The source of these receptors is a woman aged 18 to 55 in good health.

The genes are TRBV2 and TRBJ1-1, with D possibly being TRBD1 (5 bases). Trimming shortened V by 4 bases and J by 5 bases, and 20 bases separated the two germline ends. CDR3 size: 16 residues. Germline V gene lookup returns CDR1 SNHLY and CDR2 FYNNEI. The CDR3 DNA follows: TGTGCCAGCAGTGGACCGGACACCGGGTCCTTAACTGAAGCTTTCTTT. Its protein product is CASSGPDTGSLTEAFF.

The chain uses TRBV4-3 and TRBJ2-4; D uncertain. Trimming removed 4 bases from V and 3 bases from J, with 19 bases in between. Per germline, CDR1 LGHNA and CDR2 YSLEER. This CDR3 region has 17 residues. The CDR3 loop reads CASSLFFPHILKNIQYF. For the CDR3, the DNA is TGCGCCAGCAGCCTTTTCTTCCCACACATCCTCAAAAACATTCAGTACTTC.

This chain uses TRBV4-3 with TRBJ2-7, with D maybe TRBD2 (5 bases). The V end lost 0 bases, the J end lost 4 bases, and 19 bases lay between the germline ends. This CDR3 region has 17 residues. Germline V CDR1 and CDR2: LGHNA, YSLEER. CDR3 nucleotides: TGCGCCAGCAGCCAAGAAGGAGGACCCTACAACTCTTACGAGCAGTACTTC. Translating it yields CASSQEGGPYNSYEQYF.

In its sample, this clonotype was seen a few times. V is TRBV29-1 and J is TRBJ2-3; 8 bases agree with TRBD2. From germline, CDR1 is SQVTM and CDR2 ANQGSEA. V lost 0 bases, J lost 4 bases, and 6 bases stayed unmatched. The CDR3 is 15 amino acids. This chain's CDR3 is CSVEDRRGGPDTQYF. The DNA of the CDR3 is TGCAGCGTTGAAGATCGTCGGGGGGGGCCAGATACGCAGTATTTT.

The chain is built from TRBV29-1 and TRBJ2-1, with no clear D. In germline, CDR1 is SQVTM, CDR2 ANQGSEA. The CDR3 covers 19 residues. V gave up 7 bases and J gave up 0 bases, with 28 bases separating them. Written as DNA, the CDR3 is TGCAGCGCTGAGTCTCGGACCCCTCCGAATGATGGCTCCTACAATGAGCAGTTCTTC. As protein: CSAESRTPPNDGSYNEQFF.